A selection of T cell receptor beta chains follows, all from one sample in a study of radiotherapy plus CTLA-4 blockade in lung cancer. TCRdb keeps only in-frame clones here, not all; method: immunoSEQ multiplex PCR. This table holds 65,000 to 95,000 clones, around 87% found once. The source material was peripheral blood, sampled from a patient treated with radiotherapy plus ipilimumab. The source is a human donor with non-small cell lung cancer who had stable disease on radiotherapy plus ipilimumab. CDR3s include the opening cysteine and the closing phenylalanine or tryptophan. D genes are given only for firm matches. The size entry is marked missing in some rows and otherwise reads once, few, many or a size class.

size	D	V	J	CDR3	DNA
-	-	TRBV7-9	TRBJ1-1	CASSLVGAVNTEAFF	TGTGCCAGCAGCTTAGTTGGGGCTGTGAACACTGAAGCTTTCTTT
once	-	TRBV19	TRBJ1-1	CASRPSHWTADNTEAFF	TGTGCCAGTAGACCTTCCCATTGGACAGCGGATAACACTGAAGCTTTCTTT
few	-	TRBV7-9	TRBJ1-4	CASSLGFGEKLFF	TGTGCCAGCAGCTTAGGCTTCGGCGAAAAACTGTTTTTT
once	-	TRBV9	TRBJ2-1	CASSAGGNEQFF	TGTGCCAGCAGCGCCGGGGGTAATGAGCAGTTCTTC
-	TRBD2	TRBV7-2	TRBJ2-3	CASGLASGVGADTQYF	TGTGCCAGCGGCTTAGCTAGCGGGGTTGGGGCAGATACGCAGTATTTT
-	-	TRBV18	TRBJ1-1	CASSPQGVEAFF	TGTGCCAGCTCACCTCAGGGCGTAGAAGCTTTCTTT
-	-	TRBV2	TRBJ2-6	CASSCSVYRYKSRANVLTF	TGTGCCAGCAGTTGTTCGGTTTACCGATACAAAAGTCGGGCCAACGTCCTGACTTTC
-	-	TRBV9	TRBJ2-1	CASSVEGLGREQFF	TGTGCCAGCAGCGTAGAGGGCCTGGGAAGGGAGCAGTTCTTC
-	TRBD1	TRBV6-5	TRBJ1-2	CASGTVYGYTF	TGTGCCAGCGGGACAGTCTATGGCTACACCTTC
-	TRBD2	TRBV5-1	TRBJ2-1	CASLPGGGTYNNEQFF	TGCGCCAGCCTCCCCGGGGGGGGGACCTACAACAATGAGCAGTTCTTC
-	-	TRBV21-1	TRBJ2-3	CASSAHRVRSSTDTQYF	TGTGCCAGCAGCGCCCACAGGGTACGAAGTAGCACAGATACGCAGTATTTT
-	-	TRBV5-1	TRBJ2-5	CASQKLGGGETQYF	TGCGCCAGTCAGAAGCTCGGGGGCGGAGAGACCCAGTACTTC
-	-	TRBV5-6	TRBJ1-1	CASSSTLNTEAFF	TGTGCCAGCAGTTCCACATTGAACACTGAAGCTTTCTTT
-	TRBD1	TRBV5-6	TRBJ1-2	CASSFWGTGDTESYGYTF	TGTGCCAGCAGCTTTTGGGGGACAGGGGACACAGAGAGCTATGGCTACACCTTC
-	-	TRBV5-1	TRBJ2-1	CASSSQGRDNEQFF	TGCGCCAGCAGCTCTCAGGGACGGGACAATGAGCAGTTCTTC
-	-	TRBV30	TRBJ2-1	CAWRKTLYNEQFF	TGTGCCTGGCGGAAGACCCTCTACAATGAGCAGTTCTTC
-	-	TRBV6-6	TRBJ2-2	CASSALGLNTGELFF	TGTGCCAGCAGTGCCTTGGGTTTGAACACCGGGGAGCTGTTTTTT
-	-	TRBV9	TRBJ1-3	CASSANSGNTIYF	TGTGCCAGCAGCGCCAATTCTGGAAACACCATATATTTT
-	-	TRBV7-6	TRBJ2-5	CASSLGTPPETQYF	TGTGCCAGCAGCTTAGGGACTCCCCCAGAGACCCAGTACTTC
-	TRBD1	TRBV2	TRBJ2-6	CASSGQGTGANVLTF	TGTGCCAGCAGCGGACAGGGGACTGGGGCCAACGTCCTGACTTTC
-	-	TRBV6-1	TRBJ1-2	CASRGGGYTF	TGTGCCAGCAGGGGGGGTGGCTACACCTTC
once	TRBD2	TRBV14	TRBJ2-5	CASSQTSGGPQETQYF	TGTGCCAGCAGTCAGACTAGCGGGGGGCCGCAAGAGACCCAGTACTTC
-	-	TRBV10-3	TRBJ2-7	CAISDVDSFSYEQYF	TGTGCCATCAGTGATGTTGACAGTTTCTCCTACGAGCAGTACTTC
few	TRBD1	TRBV5-1	TRBJ1-6	CASSLGTGDSPLHF	TGCGCCAGCAGCTTGGGGACAGGCGATTCACCCCTCCACTTT
once	-	TRBV7-8	TRBJ1-5	CASSWRTNQPQHF	TGTGCCAGCAGCTGGAGAACTAATCAGCCCCAGCATTTT
-	TRBD1	TRBV2	TRBJ1-4	CASSQTDRGLKKLFF	TGTGCCAGCAGCCAGACGGACAGGGGGCTTAAAAAACTGTTTTTT
-	-	TRBV9	TRBJ1-1	CASSATPGRNTEAFF	TGTGCCAGCAGCGCCACCCCCGGGAGGAACACTGAAGCTTTCTTT
-	-	TRBV7-9	TRBJ2-5	CASSLGATETQYF	TGTGCCAGCAGCCTCGGTGCGACTGAGACCCAGTACTTC
-	TRBD1	TRBV5-4	TRBJ2-2	CASSLFITGVTGELFF	TGTGCCAGCAGCTTGTTTATCACAGGGGTCACCGGGGAGCTGTTTTTT